Listed below are T cell receptor beta chains from one sample, sequenced in a study of blood T cell repertoires in COVID-19. Assay used: immunoSEQ multiplex PCR; TCRdb lists only in-frame clones, some missing. The sample has tens of thousands of clones; roughly 89% are singletons. The sequenced sample was peripheral blood. These receptors were obtained from a woman aged 55-69 years with COVID-19, enrolled during active disease. Both conserved end residues are part of each CDR3. A D gene is named only where the DNA matches it firmly. Only some rows state a clone size, as once, few, many or a class for expanded clones.

j_call v_call cdr3_length clone_size d_call cdr3_aa cdr3_nt
TRBJ2-7 TRBV19 12 - - CASSTGDYEQYF TGTGCCAGTAGTACAGGGGACTACGAGCAGTACTTC
TRBJ2-3 TRBV29-1 14 once TRBD1 CSVDGRGRTDTQYF TGCAGCGTTGATGGTAGGGGGCGAACAGATACGCAGTATTTT
TRBJ1-2 TRBV7-2 14 - TRBD1 CASSSGQGAYGYTF TGTGCCAGCAGCTCTGGACAGGGGGCATATGGCTACACCTTC
TRBJ1-3 TRBV3-1/TRBV3-2 15 - TRBD1 CASSLATGPGNTIYF TGTGCCAGCAGCCTCGCGACAGGGCCCGGAAACACCATATATTTT
TRBJ2-1 TRBV29-1 15 - TRBD2 CSVRARLAGGGEQFF TGCAGCGTCCGAGCTCGGCTAGCGGGGGGCGGTGAGCAGTTCTTC
TRBJ2-1 TRBV6-1 15 - - CASSDGGSLYNEQFF TGTGCCAGCAGTGACGGGGGTTCCCTCTACAATGAGCAGTTCTTC
TRBJ1-1 TRBV7-9 13 - TRBD1 CASSWDRNTEAFF TGTGCCAGCAGCTGGGACAGGAACACTGAAGCTTTCTTT
TRBJ1-5 TRBV5-6 15 once - CASSLSSALSQPQHF TGTGCCAGCAGCTTGTCAAGCGCGCTAAGTCAGCCCCAGCATTTT
TRBJ1-5 TRBV6-2/TRBV6-3 15 - TRBD1 CASSYLDRGGQPQHF TGTGCCAGCAGTTACTTAGACAGGGGTGGTCAGCCCCAGCATTTT
TRBJ2-5 TRBV5-1 15 - TRBD2 CASSLAGREEETQYF TGCGCCAGCAGCTTGGCCGGGCGGGAGGAAGAGACCCAGTACTTC
TRBJ1-1 TRBV30 12 - TRBD1 CAWDRGNTEAFF TGTGCCTGGGACAGGGGGAACACTGAAGCTTTCTTT
TRBJ1-4 TRBV28 14 - - CASSLFVEGEKLFF TGTGCCAGCAGTTTATTTGTAGAGGGTGAAAAACTGTTTTTT
TRBJ2-7 TRBV6-5 15 - - CASSYSKATSHEQYF TGTGCCAGCAGTTACTCGAAAGCTACCTCCCACGAGCAGTACTTC
TRBJ2-7 TRBV5-6 15 - - CASSLGLASSYEQYF TGTGCCAGCAGCTTGGGGTTAGCGAGCTCCTACGAGCAGTACTTC
TRBJ2-1 TRBV28 15 - TRBD1 CASSQTGGSYNEQFF TGTGCCAGCAGTCAAACAGGGGGCTCCTACAATGAGCAGTTCTTC
TRBJ1-6 TRBV1 18 - - CTSSQPRVWSSYNSPLHF TGCACCAGCAGCCAACCGCGTGTTTGGAGCTCCTATAATTCACCCCTCCACTTT
TRBJ2-7 TRBV3-1/TRBV3-2 14 - - CASSQEDSSYEQYF TGTGCCAGCAGCCAAGAGGACTCCTCCTACGAGCAGTACTTC
TRBJ2-2 TRBV6-5 16 - - CASSYSGGAGNGELFF TGTGCCAGCAGTTACTCTGGGGGGGCGGGTAACGGGGAGCTGTTTTTT